The clone carrying this T cell receptor (beta chain) has more than one count but fewer than ten. In the authors' methods: Reference gene primer amplification in the assay estimated nucleated cell counts. The method was immunoSEQ multiplex PCR; TCRdb's version includes in-frame clones alone and lacks a portion of them. V, J and clone size reflect that table, while D and trimming were determined from the DNA. Of some 240,000 clones listed, roughly 82% were seen once; the top ten hold about 9%. Germline V gene data show CDR1 as KGHSH and CDR2 as LQKENI. The CDR3 runs 17 residues. V trimming: 3 bases; J trimming: 0 bases; junction bases outside the gene matches: 7. This entry belongs to a study of blood T cell repertoires in COVID-19. Study details: Acute and convalescent COVID-19 samples came from the United States, Italy and Spain. Sample material is recorded as cDNA or gDNA derived from T cells, B-cell-depleted T cells, or PBMCs.

The source material was peripheral blood. The chain couples TRBV18 to TRBJ2-1; 8 bases line up with TRBD1. This receptor was identified in a man aged 45 to 65 with active or convalescent COVID-19. CDR3 nucleotides: TGTGCCAGCTCACCCAGGGGGCCAGGGAGCTCCTACAATGAGCAGTTCTTC. This sequence encodes CASSPRGPGSSYNEQFF.